This T cell receptor (beta chain) emerged from a study of post-analysis software for immune sequencing data. Findings and limits, study-wide: Strong co-clustering by F measure was seen for same-batch samples. Normalized Chao1 diversity was significantly lower in multiple sclerosis patients than in controls. When patients were compared with controls, about five TRBV segments were more frequent, TRBV5-6, TRBV5-1 and TRBV20-1 among them.

Unique molecular identifiers had been added to the TCR beta cDNA libraries. Starting from about 1 to 10 million T cells, the study yielded 460,000 or so cDNA molecules. TCRdb redid the calling of the PCR reads with MiXCR, one entry per CDR3 protein. This table holds 170,000 or so distinct CDR3 sequences, 30% found once. CDR3 length: 16 amino acids. CDR1 is ENHRY, CDR2 SYGVKD, per germline. The V segment lost 6 bases and the J segment 7 bases; nucleotides outside the gene matches: 15. Comment on this clonotype: What it recognizes is unknown.

The sequence was collected from a girl aged 10 to 17 with multiple sclerosis. The sequenced sample consisted of blood. J is TRBJ1-2 and V is TRBV10-3; 9 bases match TRBD1. The CDR3 sequence: CAISEWMKDRGAGYTF. CDR3 bases: TGTGCCATCAGCGAATGGATGAAGGACAGGGGAGCTGGCTACACCTTC.